Listed here is a single TCR beta chain. Its antigen is as yet unknown. This entry comes from a study of OX40 agonist ivuxolimab in advanced cancers. On the study more broadly: At about 81% male, the cohort had a mean age of around 56 years, ranging from 23 to 79. Participants could have had prior anti-PD-1, anti-PD-L1 or anti-CTLA-4 therapy, and approximately 40% had some. Study-wide results and caveats: More expanded clones were seen, on average, in CD8+ T cells than in CD4+.

The V end was cut by 0 bases, the J end by 0 bases, with 8 bases between. CDR1 LGHNA and CDR2 YSLEER come from the germline V gene. The CDR3 runs 15 residues. Blood sampling took place at baseline, cycle 4 day 1, and cycle 7 day 1. Method: immunoSEQ multiplex PCR; TCRdb's copy keeps in-frame clones and lacks some. Found here are some 98,000 clones, about 86% of them singletons; the top ten hold almost 1.5%. The chain recombines TRBV4-3 with TRBJ1-1, with D unresolved. The receptor comes from an adult with an advanced solid tumor such as melanoma, head and neck, liver or kidney cancer. This specimen consisted of CD4+ or CD8+ T cells sorted from blood, obtained in a trial of the OX40 agonist ivuxolimab. CDR3 nucleotides: TGCGCCAGCAGCCAAGATGGTGGGATGAACACTGAAGCTTTCTTT. This gives the protein CASSQDGGMNTEAFF.